A selection of T cell receptor beta chains follows, all from one sample in a study of blood T cell repertoires in COVID-19. TCRdb's table, derived via immunoSEQ multiplex PCR, lists solely in-frame clones and lacks some. The top ten hold 6.3% of the sample, which has 90,000 to 100,000 clones, roughly four fifths seen once. Source material: peripheral blood. These receptors originate from a man in his sixties with acute or convalescent COVID-19. The CDR3 runs from the conserved cysteine through the conserved F or W. Fields, in order: V gene, D gene, clone size, J gene, CDR3 protein, CDR3 DNA. The D gene is left open where the match is weak. Clone size is given for some rows only: seen once, a few or many times, or a class if the clone is expanded.

>TRBV2|TRBD1|NA|TRBJ1-3
CASRQGTGNTIYF
TGTGCCAGCAGACAGGGGACTGGAAACACCATATATTTT
>TRBV7-3|TRBD2|once|TRBJ2-1
CASSMGLAGWDEQFF
TGTGCCAGCAGCATGGGACTAGCGGGGTGGGATGAGCAGTTCTTC
>TRBV2|TRBD1|NA|TRBJ2-7
CASFLDRVSYEQYF
TGTGCCAGCTTTTTGGACAGGGTCTCCTACGAGCAGTACTTC
>TRBV19|NA|NA|TRBJ1-1
CASSIPGAGNTEAFF
TGTGCCAGTAGTATCCCAGGGGCAGGGAACACTGAAGCTTTCTTT
>TRBV24-1|NA|NA|TRBJ2-5
CATSVWTEETQYF
TGTGCCACCAGTGTTTGGACAGAAGAGACCCAGTACTTC
>TRBV4-2|TRBD1|NA|TRBJ2-7
CASSQVWRQGVNEQYF
TGTGCCAGCAGCCAAGTTTGGAGACAGGGAGTAAACGAGCAGTACTTC
>TRBV9|TRBD2|NA|TRBJ2-1
CASSVTGLQGDEQFF
TGTGCCAGCAGCGTAACGGGACTACAAGGCGATGAGCAGTTCTTC
>TRBV11-2|TRBD1|NA|TRBJ2-5
CASSLGQGAGETQYF
TGTGCCAGCAGCTTAGGACAGGGGGCCGGGGAGACCCAGTACTTC
>TRBV15|TRBD1|NA|TRBJ1-3
CATSSPWTGGFGNTIYF
TGTGCCACCAGCAGTCCGTGGACAGGGGGGTTCGGAAACACCATATATTTT
>TRBV5-1|NA|NA|TRBJ2-5
CASSLPQAIQETQYF
TGCGCCAGCAGCTTGCCCCAGGCGATCCAAGAGACCCAGTACTTC
>TRBV5-4|TRBD2|NA|TRBJ2-1
CASSLKTSGGANEQFF
TGTGCCAGCAGCTTGAAGACTAGCGGGGGGGCCAATGAGCAGTTCTTC
>TRBV5-4|NA|NA|TRBJ2-7
CASSPGPSGGEQYF
TGTGCCAGCAGCCCGGGACCCTCTGGGGGGGAGCAGTACTTC
>TRBV7-2|TRBD1|NA|TRBJ1-5
CASSLGYAQGRHQPQHF
TGTGCCAGCAGCTTAGGGTATGCACAGGGGAGGCACCAGCCCCAGCATTTT
>TRBV19|NA|NA|TRBJ1-5
CASSDGVNQPQHF
TGTGCCAGTAGTGACGGAGTTAATCAGCCCCAGCATTTT
>TRBV18|NA|NA|TRBJ1-1
CASSPSSLNTEAFF
TGTGCCAGCTCACCAAGCTCCCTGAACACTGAAGCTTTCTTT
>TRBV19|TRBD1|NA|TRBJ2-4
CASSAGQGVIAKNIQYF
TGTGCCAGTAGTGCGGGACAGGGGGTGATAGCCAAAAACATTCAGTACTTC
>TRBV7-9|NA|NA|TRBJ1-2
CASSPSGGNGYTF
TGTGCCAGCAGTCCGTCGGGGGGGAATGGCTACACCTTC
>TRBV11-3|TRBD1|few|TRBJ2-3
CASSPGTGGIDTQYF
TGTGCCAGCAGCCCCGGGACAGGGGGCATAGATACGCAGTATTTT
>TRBV23-1|NA|few|TRBJ2-1
CASSHCPRDTSTARTYNEQFF
TGCGCCAGCAGTCACTGCCCCCGGGACACCTCGACCGCACGTACGTACAATGAGCAGTTCTTC
>TRBV27|TRBD2|NA|TRBJ2-3
CASSLAGGPLDTQYF
TGTGCCAGCAGTTTAGCGGGGGGGCCCTTAGATACGCAGTATTTT
>TRBV5-8|TRBD1|NA|TRBJ1-2
CASSKGQEEIYGYTF
TGTGCCAGCAGCAAGGGACAGGAGGAGATATATGGCTACACCTTC
>TRBV12-3/TRBV12-4|TRBD1|NA|TRBJ1-1
CASKRTGDTEAFF
TGTGCCAGCAAACGGACAGGGGACACTGAAGCCTTCTTT
>TRBV5-4|TRBD2|NA|TRBJ2-7
CASSLGGAREQYF
TGTGCCAGCAGCCTCGGGGGGGCGCGCGAGCAGTACTTC
>TRBV15|NA|NA|TRBJ1-1
CATSIEGRNTEAFF
TGTGCCACCAGCATTGAGGGTAGGAACACTGAAGCTTTCTTT
>TRBV18|NA|NA|TRBJ1-1
CASSPPGQGTTEAFF
TGTGCCAGCTCACCACCCGGGCAGGGGACCACTGAAGCTTTCTTT
>TRBV6-4|NA|NA|TRBJ1-6
CASSRGINSPLHF
TGTGCCAGCAGTCGGGGGATTAATTCACCCCTCCACTTT
>TRBV18|NA|NA|TRBJ1-3
CASSPDSLGGNTIYF
TGTGCCAGCTCACCCGACTCCCTCGGTGGAAACACCATATATTTT
>TRBV28|TRBD1|NA|TRBJ2-1
CASSLGTGYNEQFF
TGTGCCAGCAGTTTGGGGACAGGCTACAATGAGCAGTTCTTC
>TRBV19|NA|once|TRBJ2-7
CASSIGQGGEQYF
TGTGCCAGTAGTATAGGGCAGGGCGGCGAGCAGTACTTC
>TRBV15|NA|NA|TRBJ1-1
CATSNGINTEAFF
TGTGCCACCAGCAACGGGATAAACACTGAAGCTTTCTTT
>TRBV7-2|TRBD1|NA|TRBJ2-4
CASSFLGQGEHIQYF
TGTGCCAGCAGCTTTTTGGGACAGGGTGAGCACATTCAGTACTTC
>TRBV18|NA|NA|TRBJ1-3
CASSPATLQGSGNTIYF
TGTGCCAGCTCACCCGCCACTCTACAGGGTTCTGGAAACACCATATATTTT
>TRBV7-2|NA|NA|TRBJ2-7
CASSFRGYEQYF
TGTGCCAGCAGCTTCAGGGGTTACGAGCAGTACTTC
>TRBV7-9|TRBD1|NA|TRBJ1-4
CASSDRGVKLFF
TGTGCCAGCAGCGACAGGGGGGTAAAACTGTTTTTT
>TRBV6-5|NA|NA|TRBJ2-3
CARALVSLGTDTQYF
TGTGCCAGGGCCTTGGTGTCCCTAGGCACAGATACGCAGTATTTT
>TRBV29-1|TRBD1|NA|TRBJ1-4
CSVEFSGTANEKLFF
TGCAGCGTTGAATTCTCCGGGACAGCCAATGAAAAACTGTTTTTT
>TRBV9|TRBD1|NA|TRBJ1-1
CASSAQGARFSEAFF
TGTGCCAGCAGCGCCCAGGGGGCTCGATTCTCTGAAGCTTTCTTT